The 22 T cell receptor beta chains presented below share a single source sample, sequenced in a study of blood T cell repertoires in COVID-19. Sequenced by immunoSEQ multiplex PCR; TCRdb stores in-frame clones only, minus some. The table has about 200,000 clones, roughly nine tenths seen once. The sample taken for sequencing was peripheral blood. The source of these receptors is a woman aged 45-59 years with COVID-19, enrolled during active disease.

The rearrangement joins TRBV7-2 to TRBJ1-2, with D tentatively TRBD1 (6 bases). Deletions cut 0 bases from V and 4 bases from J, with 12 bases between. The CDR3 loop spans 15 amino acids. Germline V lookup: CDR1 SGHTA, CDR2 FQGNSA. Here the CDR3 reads CASSLAQGSPYGYTF. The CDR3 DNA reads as TGTGCCAGCAGCTTAGCCCAGGGGTCCCCCTATGGCTACACCTTC.

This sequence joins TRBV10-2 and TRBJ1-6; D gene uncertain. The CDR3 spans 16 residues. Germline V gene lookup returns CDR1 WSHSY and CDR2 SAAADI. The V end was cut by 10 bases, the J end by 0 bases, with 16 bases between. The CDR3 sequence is CATKAPRGSYNSPLHF. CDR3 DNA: TGCGCCACCAAGGCCCCCCGAGGCTCCTATAATTCACCCCTCCACTTT.

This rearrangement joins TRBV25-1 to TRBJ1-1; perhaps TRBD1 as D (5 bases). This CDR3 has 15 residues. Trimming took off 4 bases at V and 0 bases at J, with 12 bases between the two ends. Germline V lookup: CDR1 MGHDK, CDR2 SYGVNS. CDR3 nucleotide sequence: TGTGCCAGCAGTGGCCCGACAGATCTGAACACTGAAGCTTTCTTT. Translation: CASSGPTDLNTEAFF.

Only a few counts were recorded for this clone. The CDR3 nucleotides read TGCGCCAGCAGCCAAATTACAAGTCCACCCCTCCACTTT. Translated, it gives CASSQITSPPLHF. The chain joins TRBV4-1 to TRBJ1-6; D uncertain. Germline values: CDR1 MGHRA, CDR2 YSYEKL. The CDR3 has 13 amino acids. Trimming cost V 2 bases and J 11 bases, with 10 bases left between them.

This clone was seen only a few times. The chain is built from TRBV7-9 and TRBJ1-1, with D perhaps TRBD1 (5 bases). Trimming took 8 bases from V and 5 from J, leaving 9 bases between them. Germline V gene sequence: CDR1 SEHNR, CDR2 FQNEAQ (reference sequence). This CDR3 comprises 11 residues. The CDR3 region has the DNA TGTGCCAGCGACGGGGGAACTGAAGCTTTCTTT. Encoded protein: CASDGGTEAFF.

CDR3 in DNA: TGTGCCAGTACGCAGGGGGCGAAGGATTCACCCCTCCACTTT. Its translation: CASTQGAKDSPLHF. J is TRBJ1-6 and V is TRBV19, with 8 bases aligning to TRBD1. Germline V gives CDR1 LNHDA, CDR2 SQIVND (reference sequence). This CDR3 comprises 14 residues. With 7 bases clipped from V and 8 bases from J, the junction kept 7 bases outside the gene matches.

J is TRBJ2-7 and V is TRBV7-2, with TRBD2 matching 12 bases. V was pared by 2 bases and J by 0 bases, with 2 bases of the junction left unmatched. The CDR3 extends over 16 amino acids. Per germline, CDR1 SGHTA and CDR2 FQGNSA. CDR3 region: CASSLTSGGSSYEQYF. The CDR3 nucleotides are TGTGCCAGCAGCTTAACTAGCGGGGGGAGCTCCTACGAGCAGTACTTC. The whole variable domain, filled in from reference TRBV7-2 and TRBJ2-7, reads GAGVSQSPSNKVTEKGKDVELRCDPISGHTALYWYRQSLGQGLEFLIYFQGNSAPDKSGLPSDRFSAERTGGSVSTLTIQRTQQEDSAVYLCASSLTSGGSSYEQYFGPGTRLTVT.

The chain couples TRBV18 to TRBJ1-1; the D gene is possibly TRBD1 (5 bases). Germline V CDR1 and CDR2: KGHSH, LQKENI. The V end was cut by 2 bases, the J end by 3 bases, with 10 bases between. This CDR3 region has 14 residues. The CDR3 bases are TGTGCCAGCTCACCAAGGGGAGGGGACACTGAAGCTTTCTTT. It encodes CASSPRGGDTEAFF.

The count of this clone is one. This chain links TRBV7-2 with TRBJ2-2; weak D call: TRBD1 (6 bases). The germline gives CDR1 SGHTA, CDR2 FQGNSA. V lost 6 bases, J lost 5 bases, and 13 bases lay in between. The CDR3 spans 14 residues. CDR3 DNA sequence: TGTGCCAGCAGACGTACAGGGCTAACCGGGGAGCTGTTTTTT. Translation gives CASRRTGLTGELFF.

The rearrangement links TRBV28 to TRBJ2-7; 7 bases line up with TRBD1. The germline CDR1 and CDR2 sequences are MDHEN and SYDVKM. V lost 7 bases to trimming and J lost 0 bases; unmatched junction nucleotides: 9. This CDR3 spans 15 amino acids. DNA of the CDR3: TGTGCCAGCATCGCCGGGACAGAGCCCTCCTACGAGCAGTACTTC. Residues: CASIAGTEPSYEQYF.

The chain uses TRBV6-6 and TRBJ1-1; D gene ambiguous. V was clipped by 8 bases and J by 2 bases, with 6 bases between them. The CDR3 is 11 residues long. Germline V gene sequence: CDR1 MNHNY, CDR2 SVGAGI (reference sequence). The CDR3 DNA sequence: TGTGCCAGCGGAGCAAACACTGAAGCTTTCTTT. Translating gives CASGANTEAFF.

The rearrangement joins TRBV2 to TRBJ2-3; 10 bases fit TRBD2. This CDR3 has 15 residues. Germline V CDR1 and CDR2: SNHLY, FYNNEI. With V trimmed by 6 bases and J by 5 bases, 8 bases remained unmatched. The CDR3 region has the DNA TGTGCCAGCAGGCGGCGAGCGGGGGGGCAAGATACGCAGTATTTT. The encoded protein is CASRRRAGGQDTQYF.

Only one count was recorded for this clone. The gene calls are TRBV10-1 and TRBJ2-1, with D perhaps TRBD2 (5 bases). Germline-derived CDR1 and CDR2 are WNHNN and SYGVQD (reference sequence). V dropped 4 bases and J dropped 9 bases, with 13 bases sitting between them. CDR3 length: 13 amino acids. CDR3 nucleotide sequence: TGCGCCAGCAGTGTAAGGCTAGCTGGTGAGCAGTTCTTC. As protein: CASSVRLAGEQFF.

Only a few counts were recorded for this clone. The chain's CDR3 is CASSAGTGTYTF. For the CDR3, the DNA is TGTGCCAGCAGTGCCGGGACAGGGACCTACACCTTC. The V gene is TRBV5-6, the J gene TRBJ1-2, with 9 bases aligning to TRBD1. With V trimmed by 5 bases and J by 10 bases, 6 bases remained unmatched. The CDR3 runs to 12 residues. Germline values: CDR1 SGHDT, CDR2 YYEEEE. Complete variable domain (other parts from reference TRBV5-6 and TRBJ1-2): DAGVTQSPTHLIKTRGQQVTLRCSPKSGHDTVSWYQQALGQGPQFIFQYYEEEERQRGNFPDRFSGHQFPNYSSELNVNALLLGDSALYLCASSAGTGTYTFGSGTRLTVV.

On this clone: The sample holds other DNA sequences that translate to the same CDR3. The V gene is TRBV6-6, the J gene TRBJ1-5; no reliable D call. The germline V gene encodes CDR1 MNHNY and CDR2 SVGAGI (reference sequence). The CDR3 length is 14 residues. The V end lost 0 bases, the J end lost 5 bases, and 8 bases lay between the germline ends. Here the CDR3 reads CASSYSTADQPQHF. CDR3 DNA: TGTGCCAGCAGTTACTCCACAGCCGATCAGCCCCAGCATTTT.

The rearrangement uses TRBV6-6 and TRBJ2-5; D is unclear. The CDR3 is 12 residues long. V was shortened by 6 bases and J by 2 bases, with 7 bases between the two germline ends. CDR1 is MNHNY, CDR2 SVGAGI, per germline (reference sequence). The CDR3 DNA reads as TGTGCCAGCAGCCCCAGTCAAGAGACCCAGTACTTC. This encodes CASSPSQETQYF.

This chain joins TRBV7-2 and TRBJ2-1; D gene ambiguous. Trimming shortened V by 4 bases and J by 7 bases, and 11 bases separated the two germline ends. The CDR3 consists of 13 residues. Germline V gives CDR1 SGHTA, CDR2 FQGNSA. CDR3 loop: CASSSPTKNEQFF. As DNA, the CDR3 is TGTGCCAGCAGCTCGCCTACCAAGAATGAGCAGTTCTTC.

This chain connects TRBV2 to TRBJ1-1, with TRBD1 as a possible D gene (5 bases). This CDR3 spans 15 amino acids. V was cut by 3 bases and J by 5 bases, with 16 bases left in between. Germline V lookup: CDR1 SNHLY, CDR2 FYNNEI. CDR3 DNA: TGTGCCAGCAGTGAGGCGGGGGTACGATGGACTGAAGCTTTCTTT. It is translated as CASSEAGVRWTEAFF.

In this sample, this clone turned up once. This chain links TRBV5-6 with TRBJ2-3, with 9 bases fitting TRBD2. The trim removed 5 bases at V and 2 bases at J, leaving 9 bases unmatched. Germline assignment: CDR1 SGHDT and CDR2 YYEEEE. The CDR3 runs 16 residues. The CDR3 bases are TGTGCCAGCAGAAAGATAGCGGGGGTTGTCACAGATACGCAGTATTTT. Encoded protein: CASRKIAGVVTDTQYF.

This CDR3 is CASSTPPGQGISGNTIYF. DNA of the CDR3: TGTGCCAGCAGCACGCCTCCGGGACAGGGGATCTCTGGAAACACCATATATTTT. The rearrangement links TRBV11-2 to TRBJ1-3, with 10 bases fitting TRBD1. The CDR3 has 18 amino acids. CDR1 is SGHAT, CDR2 FQNNGV, per germline. V lost 5 bases to trimming and J lost 0 bases; unmatched junction nucleotides: 10.

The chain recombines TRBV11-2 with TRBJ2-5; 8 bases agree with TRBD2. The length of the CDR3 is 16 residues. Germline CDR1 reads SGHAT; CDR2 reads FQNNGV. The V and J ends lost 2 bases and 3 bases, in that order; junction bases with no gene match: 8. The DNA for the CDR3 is TGTGCCAGCAGCTTAATCGGGGGGGGAATTAAAGAGACCCAGTACTTC. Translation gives CASSLIGGGIKETQYF.

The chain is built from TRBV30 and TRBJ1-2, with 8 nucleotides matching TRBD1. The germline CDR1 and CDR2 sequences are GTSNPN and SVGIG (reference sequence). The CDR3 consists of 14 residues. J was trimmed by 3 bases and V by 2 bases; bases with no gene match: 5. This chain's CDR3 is CAWSSPGQDYGYTF. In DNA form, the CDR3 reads TGTGCCTGGAGTTCCCCGGGACAGGACTATGGCTACACCTTC.